The clone carrying this TCR beta chain was counted at least ten times. Its target is unknown. The CDR3 is made up of 11 amino acids. V was trimmed by 4 bases and J by 12 bases, leaving 14 bases between them. The germline CDR1 and CDR2 sequences are SQVTM and ANQGSEA. The data belong to a study of T cells after yellow fever vaccination. Overall study findings and caveats: Faster peaking, at day 5 versus 15, marked a secondary response that was weaker. Abundant clonotypes from the bulk population could have been carried over as contaminants into FACS-sorted repertoires. Most primary-vaccination clones recurred post-booster (roughly 96% CD4, about 87% CD8).

TCRdb passed the 5' RACE reads through MiXCR, listing each CDR3 protein once. The sample gives a few hundred thousand distinct CDR3 sequences, under 5% of which show up once; about 24% is in the top ten. This clonotype originated in a man in his late teens or twenties who received the YFV17D yellow fever vaccine. Material: PBMCs, obtained 5 days after the yellow fever booster vaccination. The V and J genes are TRBV29-1 and TRBJ2-3; TRBD2 might be the D (7 bases). The CDR3 here is CSVAPGGRQYF. Here the CDR3 DNA reads TGCAGCGTTGCCCCCGGGGGGCGTCAGTATTTT.